Sequencing of this TCR beta chain was carried out in a study of molecular identifiers for immune sequencing clone quantification. For bulk TCR libraries, previously described methods and listed TCR primers were used. TCRdb independently ran MiXCR on the PCR reads; one entry per CDR3 protein. The sample includes nearly 650,000 distinct CDR3 sequences, 25% of them seen just once. Trimming removed 3 bases from V and 0 bases from J; junction bases left unmatched: 5. Germline V gives CDR1 MGHRA, CDR2 YSYEKL. The CDR3 runs to 16 residues. This clonotype was observed many times. Its antigen is undetermined. Study-wide points: Under 1% of molecules in naive cells, but over 98% of effector molecules, belonged to clones above 20 RNA copies.

The rearrangement links TRBV4-1 to TRBJ1-3, with TRBD1 matching 7 bases. This sequence was found in a human donor in good health. Some libraries in this study had Jurkat cell RNA spiked in. Material: naive CD8+ T cells from blood, with Jurkat cell RNA spiked in. The subset is: FACS-sorted CD8+CD4-CCR7+CD45RA+ naive T cells. The CDR3 region is CASSHEGQISGNTIYF. The CDR3 DNA sequence: TGCGCCAGCAGCCATGAGGGACAGATCTCTGGAAACACCATATATTTT.